This T cell receptor (beta chain) was recovered during a study of T-cell memory formation after mild COVID-19. This clonotype was observed many times. What it binds is unknown. TCRdb recomputed calls from the 5' RACE reads with MiXCR, one row per CDR3 protein. The data show under 250,000 distinct CDR3 sequences, approximately 10% seen once. The study, taken as a whole, reports: Clones which contracted sat mainly in CM and EM if CD4+, and in EMRA if CD8+. The finding that pre-infection memory included some responding clones suggested that cross-reactive memory joined.

The germline V and J ends were trimmed by 4 bases and 2 bases, with 12 bases remaining between them. Germline CDR1 reads SGHRS; CDR2 reads YFSETQ. This CDR3 spans 14 amino acids. The chain recombines TRBV5-1 with TRBJ2-5, with D tentatively TRBD1 (6 bases). The TCR was taken from a man between 18 and 35 years old who had mild COVID-19 (a few samples of this study predate the infection). Cell type and time point are not known. The sample comprised PBMCs or a T cell subset sorted from them (not recorded which). CDR3 sequence reads: CASSTGTHQETQYF. The CDR3 DNA is TGCGCCAGCAGCACCGGGACACATCAAGAGACCCAGTACTTC.